A single T cell receptor beta chain is shown here with its context. The data stem from a study of low-dose radiotherapy and immunotherapy resistance in tumors. The time point: before trial treatment. Patients who could take part had advanced solid tumors with no tumor-infiltrating lymphocytes. Alpha and beta chains were covered, as first-strand cDNA relied on TRAV- and TRBV-specific primers. For amplifying TCRs, the PCR ran for approximately 18 cycles with Phusion, which was used together with a constant-region primer and the adapter on the V primers. TCRdb independently ran MiXCR on the reads; one entry per CDR3 protein. The profile shows about 39,000 distinct CDR3 sequences, around a third of them singletons. The CDR3 is 15 residues long. Germline V gene data show CDR1 as LGHNA and CDR2 as YSLEER. Trimming took 0 bases from V and 4 from J, leaving 12 bases between them.

The V and J genes are TRBV4-3 and TRBJ1-2; weak D call: TRBD1 (5 bases). This clonotype originated in a male donor with gallbladder cancer. The starting material was PBMCs, obtained before treatment. The CDR3 loop reads CASSQERPGLYGYTF. The DNA of the CDR3 is TGCGCCAGCAGCCAAGAAAGGCCGGGACTCTATGGCTACACCTTC.